The 20 T cell receptor beta chains below all came from one sample that was sequenced in a study of T cell responses to AZD1222 COVID-19 vaccine. Produced via immunoSEQ multiplex PCR; TCRdb's table is partial and in-frame only. The data contain approximately 150,000 clones, about 91% of them singletons. The sample consisted of peripheral blood, taken on day 0 of MenACWY control vaccination. These receptors came from an adult in good health.

CDR3 DNA sequence: TGTGCCAGCAGTGAAGCCGGGTCAAGGAATCAGCCCCAGCATTTT. Translation gives CASSEAGSRNQPQHF. The rearrangement links TRBV6-1 to TRBJ1-5, with D unresolved. The CDR3 contains 15 residues. The ends were cut back, 0 bases at V and 4 bases at J, with 10 bases in the middle. CDR1 MNHNS and CDR2 SASEGT come from the germline V gene.

This clone was counted a single time. The rearrangement joins TRBV19 to TRBJ1-2; 7 bases align to TRBD1. This CDR3 region has 15 residues. V gave up 5 bases and J gave up 1 base; unmatched junction bases: 7. CDR1 is LNHDA and CDR2 is SQIVND in the germline V gene (reference sequence). This CDR3 is CASSHTRDSNYGYTF. The CDR3 region has the DNA TGTGCCAGTAGTCATACACGGGACAGTAACTATGGCTACACCTTC.

The J gene is TRBJ2-1, the V gene TRBV7-2; D ambiguous. Germline lookup yields CDR1 SGHTA and CDR2 FQGNSA. The germline V and J ends were trimmed by 2 bases and 0 bases, with 11 bases remaining between them. The CDR3 runs 16 residues. CDR3 in DNA: TGTGCCAGCAGCTTAACAGCGACACACTCCTACAATGAGCAGTTCTTC. Its protein is CASSLTATHSYNEQFF.

The chain joins TRBV28 to TRBJ1-2; D call uncertain. V was trimmed by 6 bases and J by 6 bases, leaving 11 bases between them. The germline V gene has CDR1 MDHEN and CDR2 SYDVKM. This CDR3 has 12 residues. CDR3 bases: TGTGCCAGCAGAGACCTATTGGATGGCTACACCTTC. Amino acids: CASRDLLDGYTF.

The V and J genes are TRBV28 and TRBJ1-2, with 7 bases fitting TRBD1. This CDR3 spans 13 amino acids. In germline, CDR1 is MDHEN, CDR2 SYDVKM. With V trimmed by 3 bases and J by 4 bases, 2 bases remained unmatched. The CDR3 is CASSFGDSYGYTF. The CDR3 bases are TGTGCCAGCAGTTTTGGGGACAGCTATGGCTACACCTTC.

This chain connects TRBV4-3 to TRBJ1-2; TRBD1 matches 10 bases. Germline V gives CDR1 LGHNA, CDR2 YSLEER. CDR3 length: 16 amino acids. Trimming at V came to 1 base and at J to 5 bases, leaving 7 bases not matched to a gene. The CDR3, as DNA: TGCGCCAGCAGCCAAGGGGACGGACAGGGGGAATATGGCTACACCTTC. Protein sequence: CASSQGDGQGEYGYTF.

This rearrangement joins TRBV7-3 to TRBJ1-1; 8 bases are a match to TRBD1. Germline CDR1 and CDR2: SGHTA and FQGTGA. The junction had 2 bases not matched to a gene; V was cut back by 3 bases and J by 2 bases. The CDR3 covers 14 residues. The CDR3 is CASSLAGGNTEAFF. CDR3 in DNA: TGTGCCAGCAGCTTGGCAGGGGGCAACACTGAAGCTTTCTTT.

The rearrangement joins TRBV7-6 to TRBJ2-2, with D perhaps matching TRBD2 (7 bases). V was shortened by 5 bases and J by 6 bases, with 19 bases between the two germline ends. CDR3 length: 16 residues. The V gene's germline CDR1 is SGHVS and CDR2 FNYEAQ. In nucleotides, the CDR3 is TGTGCCAGCAGCCCGGAGCCCGGGGGGCTCGCCGGGGAGCTGTTTTTT. Translating it yields CASSPEPGGLAGELFF.

V usage is TRBV10-3 and J usage is TRBJ1-1; D possibly corresponds to TRBD1 (5 bases). In germline, CDR1 is ENHRY, CDR2 SYGVKD. The CDR3 spans 12 residues. V lost 8 bases to trimming and J lost 1 base, with 8 bases between them. The CDR3 nucleotides are TGTGCCATCGGTGGGGGGAACACTGAAGCTTTCTTT. Encoded protein: CAIGGGNTEAFF.

The chain carries TRBV19 and TRBJ2-5, with D unclear. This CDR3 has 14 amino acids. V lost 3 bases and J 1 base, leaving 9 bases between the germline ends. The germline gives CDR1 LNHDA, CDR2 SQIVND (reference sequence). CDR3 DNA sequence: TGTGCCAGTAGTATGGGGTACCTCCAAGAGACCCAGTACTTC. This codes for CASSMGYLQETQYF.

This clone appeared a few times. The V gene is TRBV6-5, the J gene TRBJ2-2; D possibly corresponds to TRBD1 (6 bases). This CDR3 has 15 residues. Germline V gene sequence: CDR1 MNHEY, CDR2 SVGAGI. V shed 5 bases and J shed 5 bases, with 15 bases lying between them. As DNA, the CDR3 is TGTGCCAGCAGTCCAGGGGTTTCAAGAACCGGGGAGCTGTTTTTT. The encoded protein is CASSPGVSRTGELFF.

This clone was counted a single time. The rearrangement links TRBV7-9 to TRBJ2-1, with TRBD1 identical over 7 bases. CDR3 length: 13 amino acids. CDR1 is SEHNR and CDR2 is FQNEAQ in the germline V gene (reference sequence). V was pared by 4 bases and J by 7 bases, with 4 bases of the junction left unmatched. CDR3 sequence: CASSWPGGNEQFF. Here the CDR3 DNA reads TGTGCCAGCAGCTGGCCAGGGGGAAATGAGCAGTTCTTC.

This chain links TRBV10-3 with TRBJ1-5; no clear D gene. CDR3 length equals 13 residues. Trimming left V 4 bases short and J 3 bases short, with 7 bases between. CDR1 and CDR2 (germline): ENHRY, SYGVKD. In nucleotides, the CDR3 is TGTGCCATCAGTGGTCAGGTCAATCAGCCCCAGCATTTT. Protein sequence: CAISGQVNQPQHF.

J is TRBJ1-2 and V is TRBV6-5; 7 positions agree with TRBD1. The junction had 6 bases not matched to a gene; V was cut back by 6 bases and J by 5 bases. The CDR3 consists of 13 residues. The germline gives CDR1 MNHEY, CDR2 SVGAGI. The CDR3 loop reads CASRSTTGYGYTF. The CDR3 DNA reads as TGTGCCAGCAGAAGCACGACAGGGTATGGCTACACCTTC.

The gene calls are TRBV3-1 (or the pseudogene TRBV3-2) and TRBJ1-1; unclear D gene. In germline, CDR1 is LGHDT, CDR2 YNNKEL (reference sequence). CDR3 length equals 16 residues. V lost 0 bases, J lost 0 bases, and 11 bases lay in between. The CDR3 coding sequence is TGTGCCAGCAGCCAAGATTTTCGGGCGGTGAACACTGAAGCTTTCTTT. It encodes CASSQDFRAVNTEAFF.

This clone was seen only a few times. V is TRBV2 and J is TRBJ1-4; 10 nucleotides agree with TRBD1. Germline trimming cut 7 bases from V and 3 bases from J; bases unmatched to any gene: 5. Germline CDR1 reads SNHLY; CDR2 reads FYNNEI. The CDR3 has 15 amino acids. The CDR3 sequence: CASIDRGLPNEKLFF. The CDR3 DNA reads as TGTGCCAGCATAGACAGGGGGCTTCCTAATGAAAAACTGTTTTTT. Variable domain in full (rest from reference TRBV2 and TRBJ1-4): EPEVTQTPSHQVTQMGQEVILRCVPISNHLYFYWYRQILGQKVEFLVSFYNNEISEKSEIFDDQFSVERPDGSNFTLKIRSTKLEDSAMYFCASIDRGLPNEKLFFGSGTQLSVL.

The gene calls are TRBV4-3 and TRBJ1-1; D is undetermined. V was shortened by 0 bases and J by 2 bases, with 10 bases between the two germline ends. CDR1 and CDR2 (germline): LGHNA, YSLEER. This CDR3 is 15 amino acids long. CDR3 bases: TGCGCCAGCAGCCAAGATCTGTACGAAAACACTGAAGCTTTCTTT. Residues: CASSQDLYENTEAFF.

J is TRBJ2-7 and V is TRBV6-2 or TRBV6-3, with D unresolved. The CDR3 has 14 residues. Trimming cost V 3 bases and J 3 bases, with 12 bases left between them. Germline V gene lookup returns CDR1 MNHEY and CDR2 SVGEGT. The DNA for the CDR3 is TGTGCCAGCAGTTATGCGGCCATCCTCTACGAGCAGTACTTC. Amino acid sequence: CASSYAAILYEQYF.

The rearrangement uses TRBV12-3 or TRBV12-4 and TRBJ2-3; D remains unclear. This CDR3 has 12 amino acids. Trimming removed 2 bases from V and 5 bases from J, with 5 bases in between. The CDR3 DNA follows: TGTGCCAGCAGTTTACAAGGAGATACGCAGTATTTT. Translating gives CASSLQGDTQYF.

The rearrangement uses TRBV20-1 and TRBJ2-1; 8 positions agree with TRBD2. With 3 bases clipped from V and 0 bases from J, the junction kept 16 bases outside the gene matches. The germline V gene encodes CDR1 DFQATT and CDR2 SNEGSKA (reference sequence). CDR3 length: 19 amino acids. CDR3 in amino acids: CSASLIALAESSSYNEQFF. The CDR3 nucleotides read TGCAGTGCTAGTTTGATCGCACTAGCGGAAAGCAGCTCCTACAATGAGCAGTTCTTC.